Following are 21 T cell receptor beta chains from one sample sequenced in a study of human T cells and chemical hapten exposure. MiXCR, applied by TCRdb to the RACE reads, yields one record per CDR3 protein. Among about 52,000 distinct CDR3 sequences, 9.9% were seen once, and the ten largest hold roughly 15%. The time point here: patch test 3, about 24 weeks after DPC sensitization. Treatment given: therapeutic diphenylcyclopropenone sensitization with weekly scalp DPC. Source: whole blood, taken in connection with sensitization to the hapten diphenylcyclopropenone (DPC). The receptor source for this set is a middle-aged woman with alopecia areata. Some clones in this sample may be carry-over from other donors' samples.

This clonotype was observed many times. This rearrangement joins TRBV5-1 to TRBJ1-1; maybe TRBD1 (5 bases). V was clipped by 7 bases and J by 3 bases, with 25 bases between them. The V gene's germline CDR1 is SGHRS and CDR2 YFSETQ. CDR3 size: 17 residues. This CDR3 is CASRIMAGGVGDTEAFF. The CDR3 DNA follows: TGCGCCAGCCGCATAATGGCGGGGGGAGTTGGGGACACTGAAGCTTTCTTT.

This clonotype was seen at least ten times. This chain links TRBV21-1 with TRBJ2-7; the table gives TRBD1 as D, unverified against the DNA. TRBV21-1 is listed as a pseudogene. The CDR3 spans 15 residues. The CDR3 DNA is TGTGCCAGCAGCGCCAAGCGGGGGCCCTCCTACGAGCAGTACTTC. This translates into CASSAKRGPSYEQYF.

This clonotype turned up a few times. The chain couples TRBV4-1 to TRBJ2-3; D tentatively fits TRBD1 or TRBD2 (5 bases each). Looked up from germline, CDR1 is MGHRA and CDR2 is YSYEKL. Between the trimmed V and J ends, which lost 2 bases and 6 bases, there was a span of 12 bases. The CDR3 spans 14 residues. CDR3 coding DNA: TGCGCCAGCAGCCAAACTGGGGGAGTCGATACGCAGTATTTT. The encoded protein is CASSQTGGVDTQYF.

On this clonotype itself: A much larger clone is a single base away; this may be a read error. The genes are TRBV4-2 and TRBJ1-2, with 10 bases matching TRBD1. CDR1 and CDR2 (germline): LGHNA, YNFKEQ. Unmatched junction bases numbered 2, after V lost 1 base and J lost 3 bases. The CDR3 contains 15 residues. In DNA form, the CDR3 reads TGTGCCAGCAGCCAAGGGACAGGGGGATACTATGGCTACACCTTC. Protein sequence: CASSQGTGGYYGYTF.

The chain is built from TRBV7-9 and TRBJ2-7; D gene unclear. Deletions cut 6 bases from V and 6 bases from J, with 18 bases between. Germline CDR1 reads SEHNR; CDR2 reads FQNEAQ (reference sequence). The CDR3 length is 14 residues. As DNA, the CDR3 is TGTGCCAGCAGTCCAGGCGCTACCAGGAGCGAGCAGTACTTC. It codes for CASSPGATRSEQYF.

This clonotype was seen a few times. V gene TRBV6-5 combines with J gene TRBJ2-5; D possibly corresponds to TRBD2 (5 bases). This CDR3 is 13 amino acids long. Germline V lookup: CDR1 MNHEY, CDR2 SVGAGI. V dropped 8 bases and J dropped 2 bases, with 12 bases sitting between them. CDR3 bases: TGTGCCAGCGGCCGGGGTTCTCAAGAGACCCAGTACTTC. Its protein product is CASGRGSQETQYF.

This clonotype has ten or more counts. V gene TRBV27 combines with J gene TRBJ2-3; 12 bases map to TRBD2. The CDR3 totals 16 residues. Germline V gene sequence: CDR1 MNHEY, CDR2 SMNVEV (reference sequence). V lost 0 bases to trimming and J lost 4 bases; unmatched junction nucleotides: 2. The CDR3 spells CASSLSPSGGADTQYF. DNA of the CDR3: TGTGCCAGCAGTTTATCGCCTAGCGGGGGGGCAGATACGCAGTATTTT.

This clonotype was seen at least ten times. This chain uses TRBV14 with TRBJ2-7; D possibly corresponds to TRBD1 (6 bases). Between the trimmed V and J ends, which lost 0 bases and 0 bases, there was a span of 15 bases. Per germline, CDR1 SGHDN and CDR2 FVKESK. This CDR3 contains 17 residues. The CDR3 is CASSQDPLTGPSYEQYF. The CDR3 DNA reads as TGTGCCAGCAGCCAAGATCCCCTGACAGGTCCCTCCTACGAGCAGTACTTC.

The J gene is TRBJ2-7, the V gene TRBV20-1; 11 bases match TRBD2. Germline lookup yields CDR1 DFQATT and CDR2 SNEGSKA (reference sequence). CDR3 size: 13 residues. The junction had 4 bases not matched to a gene; V was cut back by 6 bases and J by 3 bases. CDR3 amino acids: CSAPGLADYEQYF. The CDR3 nucleotides read TGCAGTGCCCCGGGACTAGCGGACTACGAGCAGTACTTC.

The chain carries TRBV19 and TRBJ2-5; D gene unclear. Trimming shortened V by 5 bases and J by 2 bases, and 9 bases separated the two germline ends. CDR3 length: 13 residues. The V gene's germline CDR1 is LNHDA and CDR2 SQIVND (reference sequence). CDR3 coding DNA: TGTGCCAGTAGTGACCGGCGGCAAGAGACCCAGTACTTC. As protein: CASSDRRQETQYF.

This clonotype was found a few times. The chain uses TRBV12-3 or TRBV12-4 and TRBJ2-1; D gene ambiguous. This CDR3 region has 14 residues. V lost 5 bases and J lost 6, with 14 bases in between. The CDR3 DNA sequence: TGTGCCAGCAGTCTTTTGAGTTCCCCCAATGAGCAGTTCTTC. Protein product: CASSLLSSPNEQFF.

The chain links TRBV12-3 or TRBV12-4 to TRBJ1-5; D perhaps matches TRBD1 (6 bases). This CDR3 comprises 13 residues. Trimming pared 3 bases from V and 7 bases from J, leaving 10 bases between. Here the CDR3 reads CASSLQGRQPQHF. DNA for the CDR3: TGTGCCAGCAGTTTGCAGGGGCGGCAGCCCCAGCATTTT.

This clonotype was counted a few times. The CDR3 loop reads CASSLGLAGANTGELFF. The CDR3 DNA reads as TGCGCCAGCAGCTTGGGACTAGCGGGGGCGAACACCGGGGAGCTGTTTTTT. The J gene is TRBJ2-2, the V gene TRBV5-1, with TRBD2 matching 12 bases. J lost 0 bases, V lost 0 bases, and 0 bases had no gene match. CDR3 length: 17 residues. Germline assignment: CDR1 SGHRS and CDR2 YFSETQ.

This clonotype was seen only a few times. The chain joins TRBV3-1 to TRBJ2-1; tentative D call: TRBD2 (6 bases). The CDR3 sequence is 14 residues long. Trimming took 1 base from V and 9 from J, leaving 13 bases between them. Germline CDR1 LGHDT, CDR2 YNNKEL (reference sequence). CDR3 protein: CASSQVASAGEQFF. CDR3 in DNA: TGTGCCAGCAGCCAAGTGGCTAGCGCCGGTGAGCAGTTCTTC.

This clonotype was recorded many times. The rearrangement links TRBV3-1 to TRBJ1-1; possibly TRBD1 for D (5 bases). The CDR3 spans 16 residues. V lost 6 bases and J lost 1, with 18 bases in between. Germline values: CDR1 LGHDT, CDR2 YNNKEL (reference sequence). The CDR3 here is CASRAGGGGANTEAFF. DNA of the CDR3: TGTGCCAGCAGAGCCGGCGGTGGAGGGGCGAACACTGAAGCTTTCTTT.

This clonotype was detected ten times or more. The chain is built from TRBV5-4 and TRBJ1-1, with unresolved D. The CDR3 consists of 16 residues. The germline CDR1 and CDR2 sequences are SGHNT and YYREEE (reference sequence). The V end lost 4 bases, the J end lost 0 bases, and 16 bases lay between the germline ends. As DNA, the CDR3 is TGTGCCAGCAGCACCGAGGTGAGAGAAATGAACACTGAAGCTTTCTTT. Translating gives CASSTEVREMNTEAFF.

This clonotype was observed a handful of times. The missing conserved phenylalanine or tryptophan at the end of this CDR3 makes a read error likely. It is unclear where the CDR3 begins or ends on the DNA, so no DNA is shown, and the CDR3 is as TCRdb lists it. The chain combines TRBV7-9 with TRBJ2-1. Germline CDR1 and CDR2: SEHNR and FQNEAQ (reference sequence). Ends included, the CDR3 has 12 residues. CDR3: CASSLKTPNAGV.

The chain carries TRBV10-3 and TRBJ1-2, with a possible D match to TRBD1 (5 bases). V dropped 4 bases and J dropped 6 bases, with 12 bases sitting between them. Germline CDR1 reads ENHRY; CDR2 reads SYGVKD. The CDR3 contains 13 residues. For the CDR3, the DNA is TGTGCCATCAGTGCCGAAGGGGCAAATGGCTACACCTTC. It yields the protein CAISAEGANGYTF.

The J gene is TRBJ1-5, the V gene TRBV6-2 or TRBV6-3; the D is unclear. The V gene lost 6 bases and the J gene lost 10 bases, with 19 bases spanning the gap. The CDR3 sequence is 14 residues long. Germline V gives CDR1 MNHEY, CDR2 SVGEGT. The CDR3 DNA is TGTGCCAGCAGCTCCGCCGACGAAACCGCCCCCCAGCATTTT. As protein: CASSSADETAPQHF.

This clonotype was detected only a few times. The chain couples TRBV18 to TRBJ2-2; D may be TRBD2 (6 bases). The V gene's germline CDR1 is KGHSH and CDR2 LQKENI. This CDR3 is built from 15 residues. The ends were cut back, 3 bases at V and 6 bases at J, with 14 bases in the middle. CDR3: CASSPAGRRSGELFF. As DNA, the CDR3 is TGTGCCAGCTCACCCGCAGGGAGGAGGTCCGGGGAGCTGTTTTTT.

The chain couples TRBV5-4 to TRBJ1-1; 7 bases map to TRBD1. The V gene end was trimmed by 4 bases and the J gene end by 1 base; junction bases not matched to a gene: 7. The CDR3 has 15 amino acids. Germline assignment: CDR1 SGHNT and CDR2 YYREEE (reference sequence). The CDR3 DNA reads as TGTGCCAGCAGCCCGACAGGGCAGCAGAACACTGAAGCTTTCTTT. Residues: CASSPTGQQNTEAFF. Drawing the rest from reference TRBV5-4 and TRBJ1-1, the complete variable domain is ETGVTQSPTHLIKTRGQQVTLRCSSQSGHNTVSWYQQALGQGPQFIFQYYREEENGRGNFPPRFSGLQFPNYSSELNVNALELDDSALYLCASSPTGQQNTEAFFGQGTRLTVV.